A selection of T cell receptor beta chains follows, all from one sample in a study of blood T cell repertoires in COVID-19. The data were produced by immunoSEQ multiplex PCR, yet TCRdb's version contains in-frame clones alone and is incomplete. The repertoire holds 150,000 to 200,000 clones, around nine tenths seen once, with approximately 4% in the top ten. Sample: peripheral blood. Receptor source: a man between 18 and 29 years old with active or convalescent COVID-19. Each CDR3 is given without its conserved first and last residue. Clone size is given for some rows only: seen once, a few or many times, or a class if the clone is expanded.

v_call clone_size cdr3_aa
TRBV15 . ATSRQGTVVTYGYT
TRBV28 . ATRGEQLQETQY
TRBV9 . ASSARARGGLEQF
TRBV19 . ASSIDTGFNEQF
TRBV6-2/TRBV6-3 . ASSYSSGGRQPQH
TRBV5-1 . ASSLAGDRGYSPLH
TRBV2 . ASRGQGYEQF
TRBV5-1 . ASSYKMTGESSGNTIY
TRBV12-3/TRBV12-4 . ASSYRESYGYT
TRBV3-1/TRBV3-2 once ASSRFEVFYEQY
TRBV7-2 . ASSLGAGGTIGYT
TRBV28 . ASSLSSGQGARYGYT
TRBV7-9 . ASSARPGGSASYEQY
TRBV29-1 . SGGQLNTEAF
TRBV5-4 few ASSPGQGQETQY
TRBV19 . ASSIYTSRPDEQF
TRBV5-1 . ASSLDPGYNSPLH
TRBV19 . AQTMNTEAF
TRBV28 . ASRTSGGANEQF
TRBV14 few ASSLQADTEAF
TRBV14 . ASSLRQGTGELF
TRBV5-1 . ASSFVGDEQY
TRBV27 . ASISAQGGYGYT
TRBV10-3 . AISEQYEAF
TRBV6-5 few ASRATDRVGYGYT
TRBV14 once ASSQDLGGNYGYT
TRBV2 . AFKAGMNEQF
TRBV3-1/TRBV3-2 once ASSHRVLNTEAF
TRBV19 . ASRPGQGDTEAF
TRBV18 . ASSTKQGKNYNEQF
TRBV4-1 . ASSQSGQPETQY
TRBV3-1/TRBV3-2 . ASSAGGTDSYEQY
TRBV11-2 once ASSLGVSTEAF
TRBV10-3 once AISKITGTSGAFTGELF
TRBV27 . ASSLSGGKGTPLH
TRBV27 few ASSNTGLSGYT
TRBV18 . ASSPDGESTDTQY
TRBV6-5 . ASSYYRTMNTEAF
TRBV29-1 . SADPMGQGGEKLF
TRBV27 once ASKTGYRATNEKLF
TRBV5-4 . ASPGGLADEQF
TRBV2 . AHRGADYFDEQF
TRBV28 . ASSLIWGGQETQY
TRBV4-3 . ASSQDGQGVEAF
TRBV3-1/TRBV3-2 . ASSPTGGKAF
TRBV2 . ASSTQGARNTGELF
TRBV27 . ASSLDTSGQGLNEQF
TRBV9 . ASSKTSPHNEQF
TRBV4-2 . ASSPLTTGTPNNEQF